The 5 T cell receptor beta chains in this list originate from one sample, sequenced in a study of blood T cell repertoires in COVID-19. Only in-frame clones appear in the TCRdb table, and some are missing; sequencing was by immunoSEQ multiplex PCR. The data show some 3,000 clones, with over 75% seen just once and 5.5% to 7.5% held by the top ten. The specimen was peripheral blood. All receptors come from a human donor with active COVID-19. The donor label of this sample is uncertain.

The chain combines TRBV7-8 with TRBJ1-6; D might be TRBD1 (6 bases). The CDR3 loop spans 15 amino acids. The germline V gene encodes CDR1 SGHVS and CDR2 FQNEAQ. V was pared by 5 bases and J by 8 bases, with 16 bases between. The CDR3 nucleotides read TGTGCCAGCAGCGCCTATACAGGGTCGGATTCACCCCTCCACTTT. Translating gives CASSAYTGSDSPLHF. Supplemented by reference TRBV7-8 and TRBJ1-6, the full variable domain reads GAGVSQSPRYKVAKRGQDVALRCDPISGHVSLFWYQQALGQGPEFLTYFQNEAQLDKSGLPSDRFFAERPEGSVSTLKIQRTQQEDSAVYLCASSAYTGSDSPLHFGNGTRLTVT.

V usage is TRBV4-2 and J usage is TRBJ2-1, with 10 bases fitting TRBD2. Germline CDR1 and CDR2: LGHNA and YNFKEQ. The CDR3 extends over 16 amino acids. V lost 2 bases, J lost 7 bases, and 8 bases stayed unmatched. CDR3 in amino acids: CASSQREAGGRNEQFF. The CDR3 nucleotides read TGTGCCAGCAGCCAAAGGGAAGCGGGAGGGCGGAATGAGCAGTTCTTC.

The J gene is TRBJ2-1, the V gene TRBV15; 11 bases match TRBD2. The CDR3 has 16 residues. With 5 bases clipped from V and 5 bases from J, the junction kept 8 bases outside the gene matches. CDR1 is LNHNV and CDR2 is YYDKDF in the germline V gene (reference sequence). The CDR3 loop is CATSQLSGRVNNEQFF. The CDR3 DNA reads as TGTGCCACCAGCCAGCTTAGCGGGAGGGTCAACAATGAGCAGTTCTTC.

J is TRBJ2-7 and V is TRBV18, with a tentative D call TRBD2 (5 bases). Looked up from germline, CDR1 is KGHSH and CDR2 is LQKENI. V lost 6 bases, J lost 0 bases, and 9 bases lay in between. The CDR3 is made up of 13 amino acids. This CDR3 is CASSKGSSYEQYV. In DNA form, the CDR3 reads TGTGCCAGCTCGAAAGGGAGCTCCTACGAGCAGTACGTC.

This clone was seen only once. This chain joins TRBV5-5 and TRBJ2-7; perhaps TRBD2 as D (5 bases). CDR1 SGHKS and CDR2 YYEKEE come from the germline V gene (reference sequence). This CDR3 contains 14 residues. Trimming pared 5 bases from V and 0 bases from J, leaving 12 bases between. The CDR3 nucleotides are TGTGCCAGCAGTCGAGGAGGTAGCTCCTACGAGCAGTACTTC. Translation gives CASSRGGSSYEQYF.